This T cell receptor beta chain was documented in a study of CD8 T cells in Susac syndrome. TCR beta sequences were obtained from blood CD8+ and CD4+ T cells. Random hexamers were used to reverse transcribe the RNA input (about 0.5 to 1 ug). Multiplex PCR with immunoSEQ amplified the TCR beta CDR3 across 54 Vbeta and 13 Jbeta. TCRdb reprocessed the immunoSEQ multiplex PCR reads via MiXCR and lists one record per CDR3 protein. The table has over 150,000 distinct CDR3 sequences, approximately 93% seen once. Per germline, CDR1 LGHDT and CDR2 YNNKEL (reference sequence). CDR3 length: 16 amino acids. Trimming pared 5 bases from V and 0 bases from J, leaving 14 bases between.

The V and J genes are TRBV3-1 and TRBJ1-3; D possibly corresponds to TRBD1 (5 bases). Sequenced material: CD4+ T cells from PBMCs. The receptor was isolated from a human donor with multiple sclerosis. CDR3 region: CASSFPRGGSGNTIYF. For the CDR3, the DNA is TGTGCCAGCAGCTTCCCTCGGGGGGGCTCTGGAAACACCATATATTTT.